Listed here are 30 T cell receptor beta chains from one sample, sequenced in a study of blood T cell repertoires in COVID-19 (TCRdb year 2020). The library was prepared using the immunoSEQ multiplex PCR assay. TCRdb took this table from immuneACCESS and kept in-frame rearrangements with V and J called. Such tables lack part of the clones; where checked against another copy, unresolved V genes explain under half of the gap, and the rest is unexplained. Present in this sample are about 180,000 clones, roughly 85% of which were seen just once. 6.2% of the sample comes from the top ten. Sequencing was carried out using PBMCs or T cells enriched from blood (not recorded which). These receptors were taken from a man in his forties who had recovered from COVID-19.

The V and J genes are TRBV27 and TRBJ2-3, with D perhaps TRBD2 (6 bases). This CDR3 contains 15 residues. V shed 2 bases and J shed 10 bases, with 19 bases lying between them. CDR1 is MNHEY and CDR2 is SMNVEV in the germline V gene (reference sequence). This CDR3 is CASSLASLGGLAQYF. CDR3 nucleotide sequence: TGTGCCAGCAGTTTAGCCTCACTAGGAGGGTTGGCGCAGTATTTT.

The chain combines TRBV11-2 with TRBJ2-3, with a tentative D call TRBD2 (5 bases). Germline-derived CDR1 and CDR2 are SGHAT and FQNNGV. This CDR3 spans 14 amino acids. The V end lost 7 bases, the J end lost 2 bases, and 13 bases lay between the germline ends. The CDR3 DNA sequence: TGTGCCAGCAACCTGGGAGCGGTCACAGATACGCAGTATTTT. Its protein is CASNLGAVTDTQYF.

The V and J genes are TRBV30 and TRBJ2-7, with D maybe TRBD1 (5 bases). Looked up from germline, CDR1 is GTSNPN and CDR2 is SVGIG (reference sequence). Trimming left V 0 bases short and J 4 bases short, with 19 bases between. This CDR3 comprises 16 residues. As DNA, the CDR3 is TGTGCCTGGAGTGTACCCGCCCAGGGTAATTTATACGAGCAGTACTTC. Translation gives CAWSVPAQGNLYEQYF.

CDR3 bases: TGTGCCAGCAGTTACGTGGGGGCAAAAGAAAAACTGTTTTTT. The encoded protein is CASSYVGAKEKLFF. The chain joins TRBV6-2 or TRBV6-3 to TRBJ1-4, with D possibly TRBD1 on 6 matching bases. The CDR3 length is 14 residues. V lost 2 bases and J 8 bases, leaving 12 bases between the germline ends. Germline CDR1 reads MNHEY; CDR2 reads SVGEGT.

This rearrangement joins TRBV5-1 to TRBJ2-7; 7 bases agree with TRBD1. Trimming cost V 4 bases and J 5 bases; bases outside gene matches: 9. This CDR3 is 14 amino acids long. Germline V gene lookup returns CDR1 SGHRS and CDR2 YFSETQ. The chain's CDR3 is CASSPRTGSHEQYF. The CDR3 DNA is TGCGCCAGCAGCCCTCGGACAGGTAGCCACGAGCAGTACTTC.

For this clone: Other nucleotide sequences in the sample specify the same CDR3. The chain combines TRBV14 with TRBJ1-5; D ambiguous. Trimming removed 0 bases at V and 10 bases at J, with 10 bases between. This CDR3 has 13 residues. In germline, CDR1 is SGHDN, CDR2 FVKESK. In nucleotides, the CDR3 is TGTGCCAGCAGCCAAGATTTGCGGGGTCCCCAGCATTTT. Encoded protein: CASSQDLRGPQHF.

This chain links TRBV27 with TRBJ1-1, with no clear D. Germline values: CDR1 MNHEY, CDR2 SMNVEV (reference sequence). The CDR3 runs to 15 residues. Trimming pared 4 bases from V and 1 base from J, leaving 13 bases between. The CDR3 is CASSYLSDPNTEAFF. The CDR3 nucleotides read TGTGCCAGCAGTTACCTCAGCGACCCGAACACTGAAGCTTTCTTT.

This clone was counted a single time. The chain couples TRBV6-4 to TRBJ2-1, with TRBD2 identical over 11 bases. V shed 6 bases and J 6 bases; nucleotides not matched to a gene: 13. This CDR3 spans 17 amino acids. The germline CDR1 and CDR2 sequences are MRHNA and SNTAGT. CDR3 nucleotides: TGTGCCAGCAGCGGACAGGGAATTAGCGGGAGGGCCAATGAGCAGTTCTTC. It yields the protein CASSGQGISGRANEQFF.

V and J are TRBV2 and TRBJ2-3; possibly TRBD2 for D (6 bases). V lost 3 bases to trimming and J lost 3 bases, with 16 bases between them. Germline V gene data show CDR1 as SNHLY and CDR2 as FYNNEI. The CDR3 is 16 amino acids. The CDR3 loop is CASSENTSPGTDTQYF. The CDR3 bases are TGTGCCAGCAGTGAGAATACTAGCCCGGGGACAGATACGCAGTATTTT.

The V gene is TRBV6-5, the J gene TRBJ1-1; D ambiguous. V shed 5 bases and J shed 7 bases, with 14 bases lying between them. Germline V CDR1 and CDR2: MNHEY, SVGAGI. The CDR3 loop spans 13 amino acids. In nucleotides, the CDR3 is TGTGCCAGCAGTATTGAGGGTGGTGTTGAAGCTTTCTTT. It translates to CASSIEGGVEAFF.

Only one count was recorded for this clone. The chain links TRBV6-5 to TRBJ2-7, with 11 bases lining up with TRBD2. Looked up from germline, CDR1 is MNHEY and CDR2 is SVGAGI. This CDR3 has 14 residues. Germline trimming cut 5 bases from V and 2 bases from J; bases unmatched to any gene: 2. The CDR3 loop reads CASSLAGGPYEQYF. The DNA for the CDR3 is TGTGCCAGCAGTCTAGCGGGGGGACCCTACGAGCAGTACTTC.

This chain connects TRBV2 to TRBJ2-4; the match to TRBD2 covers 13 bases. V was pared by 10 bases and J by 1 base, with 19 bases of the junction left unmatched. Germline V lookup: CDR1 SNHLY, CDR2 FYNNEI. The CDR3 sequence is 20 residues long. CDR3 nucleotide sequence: TGTGCCACCCATGAGAGGGCACTAGCGGGAGGGCCGTTTGCCAAAAACATTCAGTACTTC. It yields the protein CATHERALAGGPFAKNIQYF.

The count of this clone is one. The CDR3 DNA reads as TGTGCCAGCAGCCAGCAGGTGACAACCCCCGACACCGGGGAGCTGTTTTTT. Protein product: CASSQQVTTPDTGELFF. This rearrangement joins TRBV4-2 to TRBJ2-2; D is unclear. The CDR3 sequence is 17 residues long. Germline CDR1 and CDR2: LGHNA and YNFKEQ. V lost 3 bases, J lost 3 bases, and 17 bases lay in between.

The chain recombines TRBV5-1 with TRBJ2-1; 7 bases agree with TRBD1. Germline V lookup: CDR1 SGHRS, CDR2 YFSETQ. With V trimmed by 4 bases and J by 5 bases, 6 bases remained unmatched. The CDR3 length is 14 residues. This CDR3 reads CASSRDSNNNEQFF. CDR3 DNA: TGCGCCAGCAGCCGGGACAGCAATAACAATGAGCAGTTCTTC.

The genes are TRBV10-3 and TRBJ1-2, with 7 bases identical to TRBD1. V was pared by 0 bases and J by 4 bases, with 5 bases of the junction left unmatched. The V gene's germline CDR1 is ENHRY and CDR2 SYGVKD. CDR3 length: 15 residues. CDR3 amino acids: CAISESKGGVYGYTF. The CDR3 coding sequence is TGTGCCATCAGTGAGTCCAAAGGGGGCGTCTATGGCTACACCTTC.

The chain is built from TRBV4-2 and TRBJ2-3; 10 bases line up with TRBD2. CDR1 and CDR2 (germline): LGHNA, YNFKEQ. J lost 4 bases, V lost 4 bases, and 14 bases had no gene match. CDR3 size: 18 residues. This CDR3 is CASSPTPLAGGLADTQYF. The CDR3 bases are TGTGCCAGCAGCCCCACCCCCTTAGCGGGAGGTCTCGCAGATACGCAGTATTTT.

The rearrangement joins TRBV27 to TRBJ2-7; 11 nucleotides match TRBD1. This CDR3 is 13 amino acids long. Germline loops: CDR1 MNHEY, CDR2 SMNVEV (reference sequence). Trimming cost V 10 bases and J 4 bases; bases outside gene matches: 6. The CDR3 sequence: CATGQGAFYEQYF. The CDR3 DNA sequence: TGTGCCACCGGACAGGGGGCTTTTTACGAGCAGTACTTC.

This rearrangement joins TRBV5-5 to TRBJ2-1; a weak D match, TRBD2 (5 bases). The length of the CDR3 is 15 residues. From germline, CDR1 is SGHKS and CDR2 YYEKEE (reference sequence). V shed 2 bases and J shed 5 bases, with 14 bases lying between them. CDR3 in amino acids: CASSFLQAANNEQFF. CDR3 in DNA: TGTGCCAGCAGCTTTCTCCAAGCGGCGAACAATGAGCAGTTCTTC.

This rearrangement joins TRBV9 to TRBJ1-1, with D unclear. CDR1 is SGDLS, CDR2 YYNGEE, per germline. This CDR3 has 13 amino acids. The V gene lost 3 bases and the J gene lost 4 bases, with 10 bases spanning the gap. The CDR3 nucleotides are TGTGCCAGCAGCGCCTATTCGGTCACTGAAGCTTTCTTT. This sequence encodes CASSAYSVTEAFF.

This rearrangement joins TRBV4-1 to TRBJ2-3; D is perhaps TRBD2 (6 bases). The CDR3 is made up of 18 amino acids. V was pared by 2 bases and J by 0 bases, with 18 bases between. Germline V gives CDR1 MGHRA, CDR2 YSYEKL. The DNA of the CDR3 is TGCGCCAGCAGCCAATTCGCAGGGAGGTCCCCTAGCACAGATACGCAGTATTTT. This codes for CASSQFAGRSPSTDTQYF.

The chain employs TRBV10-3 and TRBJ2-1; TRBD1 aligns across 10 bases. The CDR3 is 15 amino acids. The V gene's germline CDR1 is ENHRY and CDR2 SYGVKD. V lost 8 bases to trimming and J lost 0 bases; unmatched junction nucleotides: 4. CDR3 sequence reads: CAIGGQGSSYNEQFF. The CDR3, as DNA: TGTGCCATCGGGGGACAGGGGAGCTCCTACAATGAGCAGTTCTTC.

The CDR3 bases are TGTGCCAGCAGTTTAGGACAGGGGTTAGAAGCTTTCTTT. Translating gives CASSLGQGLEAFF. The chain combines TRBV28 with TRBJ1-1; 9 bases agree with TRBD1. The CDR3 totals 13 residues. Germline values: CDR1 MDHEN, CDR2 SYDVKM. V lost 2 bases, J lost 8 bases, and 3 bases stayed unmatched.

In nucleotides, the CDR3 is TGTGCCAGCAGCTTAACTATGAGGAATGAGCAGTTCTTC. Its translation is CASSLTMRNEQFF. V gene TRBV7-9 combines with J gene TRBJ2-1; no definite D call. Trimming cost V 2 bases and J 7 bases, with 9 bases left between them. CDR1 is SEHNR, CDR2 FQNEAQ, per germline (reference sequence). The CDR3 runs 13 residues.

The CDR3 DNA reads as TGTGCCAGCAGCCAAGAGAGCCACCCAAGCACAGATACGCAGTATTTT. It codes for CASSQESHPSTDTQYF. The chain is built from TRBV14 and TRBJ2-3, with D uncertain. Germline lookup yields CDR1 SGHDN and CDR2 FVKESK. This CDR3 has 16 amino acids. Trimming removed 0 bases at V and 0 bases at J, with 10 bases between.

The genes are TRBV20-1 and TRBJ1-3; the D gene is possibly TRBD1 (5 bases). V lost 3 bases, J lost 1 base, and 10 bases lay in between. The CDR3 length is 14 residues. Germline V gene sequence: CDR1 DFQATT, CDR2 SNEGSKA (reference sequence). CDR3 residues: CSASRGGSGNTIYF. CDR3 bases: TGCAGTGCTAGTCGTGGGGGGTCTGGAAACACCATATATTTT.

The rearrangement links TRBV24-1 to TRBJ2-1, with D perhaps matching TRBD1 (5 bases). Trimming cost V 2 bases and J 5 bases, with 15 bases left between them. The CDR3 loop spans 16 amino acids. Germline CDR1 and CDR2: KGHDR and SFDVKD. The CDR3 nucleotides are TGTGCCACCAGTGATTATACAGGCTCTTCGGACAATGAGCAGTTCTTC. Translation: CATSDYTGSSDNEQFF.

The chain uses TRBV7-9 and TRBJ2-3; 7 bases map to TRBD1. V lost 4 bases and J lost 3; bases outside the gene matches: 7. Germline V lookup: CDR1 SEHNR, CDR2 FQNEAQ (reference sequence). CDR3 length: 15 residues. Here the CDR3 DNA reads TGTGCCAGCAGCTATGAGGGGGCGAAGACAGATACGCAGTATTTT. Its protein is CASSYEGAKTDTQYF.

Here the CDR3 reads CASSLSGHNQPQHF. DNA for the CDR3: TGTGCCAGCAGCTTGTCGGGACACAATCAGCCCCAGCATTTT. The gene calls are TRBV13 and TRBJ1-5; a possible D gene is TRBD1 (6 bases). CDR3 length equals 14 residues. Germline values: CDR1 PRHDT, CDR2 FYEKMQ (reference sequence). Trimming shortened V by 3 bases and J by 3 bases, and 9 bases separated the two germline ends.

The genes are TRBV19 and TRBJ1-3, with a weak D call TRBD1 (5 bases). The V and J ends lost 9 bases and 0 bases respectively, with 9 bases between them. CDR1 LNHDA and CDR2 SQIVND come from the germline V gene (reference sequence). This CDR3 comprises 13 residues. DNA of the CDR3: TGTGCCAGCGGGGGTAGCTCTGGAAACACCATATATTTT. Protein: CASGGSSGNTIYF. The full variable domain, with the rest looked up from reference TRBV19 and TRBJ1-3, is DGGITQSPKYLFRKEGQNVTLSCEQNLNHDAMYWYRQDPGQGLRLIYYSQIVNDFQKGDIAEGYSVSREKKESFPLTVTSAQKNPTAFYLCASGGSSGNTIYFGEGSWLTVV.

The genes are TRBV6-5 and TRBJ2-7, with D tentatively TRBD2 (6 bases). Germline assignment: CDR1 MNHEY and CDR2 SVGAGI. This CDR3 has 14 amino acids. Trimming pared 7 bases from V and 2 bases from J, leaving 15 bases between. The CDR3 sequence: CASKDGRGTYEQYF. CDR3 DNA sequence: TGTGCCAGCAAGGATGGGCGGGGAACCTACGAGCAGTACTTC.